The TCR beta chain under discussion was sequenced for a study of tumor and adjacent non-tumor tissue in lung cancer. Germline V gives CDR1 SGHDT, CDR2 YYEEEE. There are 15 residues in the CDR3. No cell sorting was done before RNA was extracted from the tissue. A modified ARM-PCR protocol with three rounds of nested PCR amplified TCRbeta. MiXCR was run by TCRdb on the multiplex PCR reads, yielding one entry per CDR3 protein. The table includes 91,000 or so distinct CDR3 sequences, roughly 70% detected once. Comments on this clonotype: The junction departs from germline at one end; a sequencing error may be responsible.

This clonotype originated in a man between 60 and 75 years old with non-small cell lung cancer. This chain links TRBV5-6 with TRBJ2-5; 8 nucleotides match TRBD1. The sample was lung tumor tissue. This chain's CDR3 is CGSSPLAGGGETQYF. The CDR3 DNA follows: TGTGGCAGCAGCCCACTGGCAGGGGGCGGGGAGACCCAGTACTTC.